The present TCR beta chain was sequenced within a study of cytomegalovirus exposure and HLA in healthy donors. On this clone itself: The antigen is not known.

PCR involved 60 Vbeta and 13 Jbeta primers. The protocol was immunoSEQ multiplex PCR, while the TCRdb copy is restricted to in-frame clones and leaves out a portion. The sample shows around 130,000 clones, over 60% of them seen only once. Trimming took 5 bases from V and 3 from J; bases not matched to a gene: 1. This CDR3 contains 13 residues. CDR1 LNHDA and CDR2 SQIVND come from the germline V gene (reference sequence). General study points: In a later analysis, at a false discovery rate of 0.05, about 17,000 TCR beta sequences matched HLA alleles. A later analysis, which compared TCR beta chains of equal frequency, found the HLA-associated ones more clonally expanded.

The sequence derives from a human donor in good health. The rearrangement links TRBV19 to TRBJ1-1, with TRBD1 matching 9 bases. Sequenced material: PBMCs. In DNA, the CDR3 is TGTGCCAGTAGTCGACAGGGGGACACTGAAGCTTTCTTT. This codes for CASSRQGDTEAFF.